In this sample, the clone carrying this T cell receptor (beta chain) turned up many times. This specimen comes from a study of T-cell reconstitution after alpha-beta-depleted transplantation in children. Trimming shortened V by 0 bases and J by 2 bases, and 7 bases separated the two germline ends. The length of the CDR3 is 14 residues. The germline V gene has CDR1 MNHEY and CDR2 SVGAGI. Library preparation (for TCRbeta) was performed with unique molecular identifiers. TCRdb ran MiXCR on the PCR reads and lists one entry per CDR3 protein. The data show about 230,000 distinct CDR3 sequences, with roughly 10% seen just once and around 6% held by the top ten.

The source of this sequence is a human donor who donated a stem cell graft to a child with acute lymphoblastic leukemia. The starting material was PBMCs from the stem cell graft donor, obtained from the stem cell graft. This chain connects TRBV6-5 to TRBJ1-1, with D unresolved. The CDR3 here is CASSYSETNTEAFF. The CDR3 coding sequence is TGTGCCAGCAGTTACTCAGAGACCAACACTGAAGCTTTCTTT.